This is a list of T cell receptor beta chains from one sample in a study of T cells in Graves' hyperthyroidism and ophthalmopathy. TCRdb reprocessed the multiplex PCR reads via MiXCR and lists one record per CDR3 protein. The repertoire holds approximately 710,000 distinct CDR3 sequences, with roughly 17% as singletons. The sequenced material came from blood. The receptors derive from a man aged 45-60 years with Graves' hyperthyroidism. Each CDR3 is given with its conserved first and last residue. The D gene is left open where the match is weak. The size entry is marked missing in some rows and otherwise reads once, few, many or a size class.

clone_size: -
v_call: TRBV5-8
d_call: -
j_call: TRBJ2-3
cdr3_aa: CASSSRLDTQYF
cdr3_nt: TGTGCCAGCAGCTCAAGGTTAGATACGCAGTATTTT

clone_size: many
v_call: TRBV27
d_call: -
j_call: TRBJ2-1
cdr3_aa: CASSSLGGSYNEQFF
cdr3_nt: TGTGCCAGCAGTTCATTGGGAGGTTCTTACAATGAGCAGTTCTTC

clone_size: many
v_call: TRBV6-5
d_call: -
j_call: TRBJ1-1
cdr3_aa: CASSYSGVNTEAFF
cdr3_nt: TGTGCCAGCAGTTACTCGGGAGTGAACACTGAAGCTTTCTTT

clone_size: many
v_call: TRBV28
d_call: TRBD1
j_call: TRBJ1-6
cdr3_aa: CASNLGTASLNSPLHF
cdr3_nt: TGTGCCAGCAACCTAGGGACAGCCTCTCTTAATTCACCCCTCCACTTT

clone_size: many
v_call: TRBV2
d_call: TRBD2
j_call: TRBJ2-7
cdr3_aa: CARTSESSYEQYF
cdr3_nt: TGTGCCAGGACTAGCGAGAGCTCCTACGAGCAGTACTTC

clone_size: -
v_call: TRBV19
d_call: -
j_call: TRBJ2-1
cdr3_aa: CASKDGRAYNEQFF
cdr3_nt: TGTGCCAGTAAGGACGGGAGAGCATACAATGAGCAGTTCTTC

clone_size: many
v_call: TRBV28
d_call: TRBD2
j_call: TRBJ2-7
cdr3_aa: CASSQGGSGSYEQYF
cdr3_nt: TGTGCCAGCAGCCAAGGCGGGAGTGGATCCTACGAGCAGTACTTC

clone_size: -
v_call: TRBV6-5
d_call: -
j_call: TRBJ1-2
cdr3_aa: CAGSYSAGYYGYTF
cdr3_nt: TGTGCCGGCAGTTACTCGGCCGGGTACTATGGCTACACCTTC

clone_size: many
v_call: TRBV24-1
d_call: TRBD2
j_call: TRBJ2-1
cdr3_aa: CATSETGTSVRPHEQFF
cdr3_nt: TGTGCCACCAGTGAAACCGGGACTAGCGTTCGACCCCATGAGCAGTTCTTC

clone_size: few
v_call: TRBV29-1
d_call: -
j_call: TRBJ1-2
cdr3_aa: CSVMDSDNYGYTF
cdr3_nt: TGCAGCGTCATGGACAGTGATAACTATGGCTACACCTTC

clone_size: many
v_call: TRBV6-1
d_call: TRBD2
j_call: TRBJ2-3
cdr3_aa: CASSDSAGVYDTQYF
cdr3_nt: TGTGCCAGCAGTGATTCAGCGGGAGTTTACGATACGCAGTATTTT

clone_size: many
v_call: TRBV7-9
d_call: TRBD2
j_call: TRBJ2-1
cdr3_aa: CASSPESGSSYNEQFF
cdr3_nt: TGTGCCAGCAGCCCAGAAAGCGGGAGCTCCTACAATGAGCAGTTCTTC

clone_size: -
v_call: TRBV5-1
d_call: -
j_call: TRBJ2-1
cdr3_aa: CASRRPGTENNEQFF
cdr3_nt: TGCGCCAGCAGGAGACCCGGGACCGAGAACAATGAGCAGTTCTTC

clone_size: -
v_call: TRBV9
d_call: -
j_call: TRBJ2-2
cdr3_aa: CASSVVQRLNTGELFF
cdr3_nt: TGTGCCAGCAGCGTAGTGCAGCGTCTTAACACCGGGGAGCTGTTTTTT

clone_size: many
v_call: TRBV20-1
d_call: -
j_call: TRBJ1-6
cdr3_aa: CSARDSGPPSSYNSPLHF
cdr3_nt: TGCAGTGCTAGAGATTCTGGGCCCCCGAGCTCCTATAATTCACCCCTCCACTTT

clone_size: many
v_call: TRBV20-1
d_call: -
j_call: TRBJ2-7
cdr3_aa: CSAPEGGSYEQYF
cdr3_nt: TGCAGTGCTCCGGAGGGGGGATCCTACGAGCAGTACTTC

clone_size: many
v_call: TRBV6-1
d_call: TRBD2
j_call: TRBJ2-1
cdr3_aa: CASSEAYETSGHNEQFF
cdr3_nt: TGTGCCAGCAGTGAAGCCTACGAGACTAGCGGACACAATGAGCAGTTCTTC

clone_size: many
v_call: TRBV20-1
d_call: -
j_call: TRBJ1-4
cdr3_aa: CSADSENPTNEKLFF
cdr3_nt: TGCAGTGCTGATTCAGAAAACCCAACTAATGAAAAACTGTTTTTT

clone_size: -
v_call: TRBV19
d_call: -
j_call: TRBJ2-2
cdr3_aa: CASSIGVNTGELFF
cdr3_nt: TGTGCCAGTAGTATAGGTGTTAACACCGGGGAGCTGTTTTTT

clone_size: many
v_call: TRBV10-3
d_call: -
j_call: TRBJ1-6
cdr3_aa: CAISESISVVRTNNSPLHF
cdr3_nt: TGTGCCATCAGTGAGTCGATTTCGGTTGTCAGAACCAATAATTCACCCCTCCACTTT

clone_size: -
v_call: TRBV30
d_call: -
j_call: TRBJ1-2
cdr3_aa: CAWREISGYTF
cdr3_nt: TGTGCCTGGAGGGAAATTAGTGGCTACACCTTC

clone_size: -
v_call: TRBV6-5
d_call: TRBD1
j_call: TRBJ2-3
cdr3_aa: CASSYWQGDGTDTQYF
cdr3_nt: TGTGCCAGCAGTTACTGGCAGGGGGATGGCACAGATACGCAGTATTTT

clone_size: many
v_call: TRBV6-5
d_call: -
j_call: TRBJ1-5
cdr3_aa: CASSYSGGGNQPQHF
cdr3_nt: TGTGCCAGCAGTTACTCAGGGGGTGGCAATCAGCCCCAGCATTTT

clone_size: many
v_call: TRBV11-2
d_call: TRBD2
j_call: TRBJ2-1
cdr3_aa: CASSSLAGVGNEQFF
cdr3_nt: TGTGCCAGCAGCTCCCTGGCGGGAGTGGGGAATGAGCAGTTCTTC

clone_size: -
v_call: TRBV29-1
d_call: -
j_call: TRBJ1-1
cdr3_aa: CSVEMDTEAFF
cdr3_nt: TGCAGCGTTGAGATGGACACTGAAGCTTTCTTT

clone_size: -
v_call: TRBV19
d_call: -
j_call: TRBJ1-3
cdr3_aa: CASSMIVSGNTIYF
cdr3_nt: TGTGCCAGTAGTATGATCGTCTCTGGAAACACCATATATTTT

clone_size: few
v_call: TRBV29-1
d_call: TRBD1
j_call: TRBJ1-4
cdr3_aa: CSVHLGGQGEEKLFF
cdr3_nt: TGCAGCGTTCACCTCGGGGGACAGGGGGAGGAAAAACTGTTTTTT

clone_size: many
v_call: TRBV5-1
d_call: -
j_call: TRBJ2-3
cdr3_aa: CASSWGTGTGTDTQYF
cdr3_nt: TGCGCCAGCAGCTGGGGAACCGGGACTGGAACAGATACGCAGTATTTT

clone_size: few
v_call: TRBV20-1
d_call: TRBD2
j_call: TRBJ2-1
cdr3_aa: CSARIGSSGRNEQFF
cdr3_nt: TGCAGTGCTAGAATAGGGTCTAGCGGGAGAAATGAGCAGTTCTTC

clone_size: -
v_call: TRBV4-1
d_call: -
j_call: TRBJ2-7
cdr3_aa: CASSQREPGRTYEQYF
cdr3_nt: TGCGCCAGCAGCCAAAGGGAACCGGGACGGACCTACGAGCAGTACTTC